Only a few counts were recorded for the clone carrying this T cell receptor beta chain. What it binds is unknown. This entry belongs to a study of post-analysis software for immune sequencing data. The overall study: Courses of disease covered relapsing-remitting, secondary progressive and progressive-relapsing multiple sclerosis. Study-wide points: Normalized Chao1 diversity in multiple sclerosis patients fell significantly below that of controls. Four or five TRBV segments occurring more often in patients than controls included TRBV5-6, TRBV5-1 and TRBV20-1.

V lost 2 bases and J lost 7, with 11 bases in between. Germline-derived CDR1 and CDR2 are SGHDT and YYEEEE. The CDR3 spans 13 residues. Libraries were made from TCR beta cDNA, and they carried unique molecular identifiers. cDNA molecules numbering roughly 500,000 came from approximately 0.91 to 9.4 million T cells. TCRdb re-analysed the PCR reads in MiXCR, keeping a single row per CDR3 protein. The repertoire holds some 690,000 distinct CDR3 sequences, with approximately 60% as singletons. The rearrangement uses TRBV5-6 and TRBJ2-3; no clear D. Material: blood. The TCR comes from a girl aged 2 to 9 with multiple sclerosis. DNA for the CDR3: TGTGCCAGCAGCTTCTCTGGATCTAATACGCAGTATTTT. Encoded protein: CASSFSGSNTQYF. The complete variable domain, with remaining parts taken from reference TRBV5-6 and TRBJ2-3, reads DAGVTQSPTHLIKTRGQQVTLRCSPKSGHDTVSWYQQALGQGPQFIFQYYEEEERQRGNFPDRFSGHQFPNYSSELNVNALLLGDSALYLCASSFSGSNTQYFGPGTRLTVL.